This T cell receptor (beta chain) appears in the sequencing data of a study of CD8 T cells in ankylosing spondylitis. The V end lost 6 bases, the J end lost 7 bases, and 16 bases lay between the germline ends. CDR3 length: 14 residues. TCRdb re-derived calls from the 5' RACE reads in MiXCR, one entry per CDR3 protein. The sample lists 250,000 or so distinct CDR3 sequences, about a sixth occurring once. The receptor was isolated from a male donor with ankylosing spondylitis or in good health (not recorded which). V gene TRBV12-3 or TRBV12-4 combines with J gene TRBJ2-1; weak D call: TRBD2 (6 bases). Sequenced sample: blood, either unsorted or a sorted T cell fraction (not recorded which). Here the CDR3 reads CASRSGIADNEQFF. As DNA, the CDR3 is TGTGCCAGCAGATCAGGTATAGCGGATAATGAGCAGTTCTTC.